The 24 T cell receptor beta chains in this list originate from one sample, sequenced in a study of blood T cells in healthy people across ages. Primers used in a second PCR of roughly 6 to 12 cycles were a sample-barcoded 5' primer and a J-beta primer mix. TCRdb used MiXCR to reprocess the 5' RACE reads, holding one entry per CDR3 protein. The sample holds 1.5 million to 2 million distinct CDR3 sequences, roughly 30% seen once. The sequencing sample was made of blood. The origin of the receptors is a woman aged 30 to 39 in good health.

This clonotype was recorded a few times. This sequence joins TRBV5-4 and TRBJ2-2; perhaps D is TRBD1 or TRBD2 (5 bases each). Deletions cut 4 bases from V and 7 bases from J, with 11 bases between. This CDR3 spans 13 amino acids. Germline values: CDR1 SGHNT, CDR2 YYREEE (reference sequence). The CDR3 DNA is TGTGCCAGCAGCGGGGACCGCTACGGGGAGCTGTTTTTT. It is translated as CASSGDRYGELFF.

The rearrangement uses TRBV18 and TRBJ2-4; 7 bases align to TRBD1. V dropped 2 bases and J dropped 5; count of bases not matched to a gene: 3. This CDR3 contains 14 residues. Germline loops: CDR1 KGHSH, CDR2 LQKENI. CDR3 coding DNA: TGTGCCAGCTCACCATATGGGACAGAAAACATTCAGTACTTC. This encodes CASSPYGTENIQYF.

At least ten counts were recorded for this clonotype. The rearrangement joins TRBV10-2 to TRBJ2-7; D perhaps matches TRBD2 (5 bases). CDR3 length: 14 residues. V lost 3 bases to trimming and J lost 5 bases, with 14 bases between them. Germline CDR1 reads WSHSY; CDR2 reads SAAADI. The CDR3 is CASSDRTGIDEQYF. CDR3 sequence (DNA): TGCGCCAGCAGTGACAGGACTGGGATCGACGAGCAGTACTTC.

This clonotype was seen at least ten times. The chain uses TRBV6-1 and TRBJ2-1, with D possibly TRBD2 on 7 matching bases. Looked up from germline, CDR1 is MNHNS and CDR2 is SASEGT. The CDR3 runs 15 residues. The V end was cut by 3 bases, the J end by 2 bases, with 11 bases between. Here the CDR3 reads CASSDSGGTYNEQFF. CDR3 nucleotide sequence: TGTGCCAGCAGTGACTCGGGGGGCACCTACAATGAGCAGTTCTTC.

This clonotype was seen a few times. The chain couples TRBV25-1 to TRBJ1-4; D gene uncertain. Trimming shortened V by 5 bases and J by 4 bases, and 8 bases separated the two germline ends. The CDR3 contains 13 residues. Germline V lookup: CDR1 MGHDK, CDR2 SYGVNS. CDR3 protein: CASSRGNNEKLFF. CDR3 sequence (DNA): TGTGCCAGCAGTCGCGGAAATAATGAAAAACTGTTTTTT.

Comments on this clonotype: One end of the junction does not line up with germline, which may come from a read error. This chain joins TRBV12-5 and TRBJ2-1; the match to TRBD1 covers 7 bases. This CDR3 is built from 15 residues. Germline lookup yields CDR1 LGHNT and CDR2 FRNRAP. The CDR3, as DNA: TGTGCTAGTGCCCCGCCCGGGACAGCCTACAATGGGCAGTTCTTC. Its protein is CASAPPGTAYNGQFF.

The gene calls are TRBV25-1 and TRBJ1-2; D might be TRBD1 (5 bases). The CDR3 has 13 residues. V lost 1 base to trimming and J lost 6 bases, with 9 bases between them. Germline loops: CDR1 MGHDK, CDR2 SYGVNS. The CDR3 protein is CASSESGRDGYTF. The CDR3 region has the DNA TGTGCCAGCAGTGAATCAGGGAGGGATGGCTACACCTTC.

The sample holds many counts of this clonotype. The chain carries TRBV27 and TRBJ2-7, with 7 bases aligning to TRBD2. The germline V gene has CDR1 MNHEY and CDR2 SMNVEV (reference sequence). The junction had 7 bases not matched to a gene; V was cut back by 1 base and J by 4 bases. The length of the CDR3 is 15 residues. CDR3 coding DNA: TGTGCCAGCAGTTTATTCGCGGGAGTTGTATACGAGCAGTACTTC. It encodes CASSLFAGVVYEQYF.

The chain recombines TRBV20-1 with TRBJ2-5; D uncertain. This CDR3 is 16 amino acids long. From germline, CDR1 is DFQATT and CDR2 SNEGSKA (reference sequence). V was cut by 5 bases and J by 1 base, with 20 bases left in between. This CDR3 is CSAPGWQTTRQETQYF. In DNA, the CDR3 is TGCAGTGCTCCCGGGTGGCAGACGACCCGCCAAGAGACCCAGTACTTC.

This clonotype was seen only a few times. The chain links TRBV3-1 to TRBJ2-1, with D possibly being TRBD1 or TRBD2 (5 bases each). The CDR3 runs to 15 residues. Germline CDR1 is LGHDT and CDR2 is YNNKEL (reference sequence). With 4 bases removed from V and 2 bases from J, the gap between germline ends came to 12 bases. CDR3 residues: CASSRGEVTYNEQFF. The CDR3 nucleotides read TGTGCCAGCAGCCGAGGGGAAGTCACCTACAATGAGCAGTTCTTC.

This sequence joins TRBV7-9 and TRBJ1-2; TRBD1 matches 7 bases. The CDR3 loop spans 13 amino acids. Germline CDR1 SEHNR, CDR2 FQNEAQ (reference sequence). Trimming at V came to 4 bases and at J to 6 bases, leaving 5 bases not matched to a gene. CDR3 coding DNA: TGTGCCAGCAGCTCCGGGACAGAGCATGGCTACACCTTC. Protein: CASSSGTEHGYTF.

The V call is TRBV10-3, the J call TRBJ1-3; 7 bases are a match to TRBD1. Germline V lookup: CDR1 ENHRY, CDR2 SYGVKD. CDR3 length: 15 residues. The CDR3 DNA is TGTGCATCAGGGGGGGGACACCTCTCTGGAAACACCATATATTTT. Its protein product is CASGGGHLSGNTIYF.

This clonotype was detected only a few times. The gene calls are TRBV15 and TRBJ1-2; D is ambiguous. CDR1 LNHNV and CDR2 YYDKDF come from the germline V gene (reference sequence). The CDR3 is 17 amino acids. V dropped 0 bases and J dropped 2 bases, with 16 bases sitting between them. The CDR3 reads CATSRDPRGIDNYGYTF. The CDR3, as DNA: TGTGCCACCAGCAGAGATCCTCGAGGCATTGACAACTATGGCTACACCTTC.

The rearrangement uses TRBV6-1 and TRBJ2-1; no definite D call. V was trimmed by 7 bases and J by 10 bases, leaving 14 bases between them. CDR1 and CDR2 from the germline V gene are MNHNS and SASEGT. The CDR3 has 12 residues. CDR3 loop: CASTTPSVEQFF. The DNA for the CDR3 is TGTGCCAGCACGACGCCCTCTGTAGAGCAGTTCTTC.

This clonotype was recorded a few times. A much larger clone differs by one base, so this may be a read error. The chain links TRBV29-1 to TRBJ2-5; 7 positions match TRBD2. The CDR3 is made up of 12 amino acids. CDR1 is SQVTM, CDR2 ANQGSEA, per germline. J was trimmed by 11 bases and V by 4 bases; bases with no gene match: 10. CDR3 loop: CSVGGGGNEQYF. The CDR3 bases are TGCAGCGTTGGCGGGGGAGGGAATGAGCAGTACTTC.

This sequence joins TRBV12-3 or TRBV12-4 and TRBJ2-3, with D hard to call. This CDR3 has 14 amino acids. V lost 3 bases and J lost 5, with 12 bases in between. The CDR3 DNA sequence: TGTGCCAGCAGTTTGCCTGACTCTGGAGATACGCAGTATTTT. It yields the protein CASSLPDSGDTQYF.

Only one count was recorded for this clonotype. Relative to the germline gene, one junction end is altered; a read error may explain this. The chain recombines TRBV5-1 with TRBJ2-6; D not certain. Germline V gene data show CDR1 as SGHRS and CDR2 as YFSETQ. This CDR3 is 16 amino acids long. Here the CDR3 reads CAGSFSAGSGANVLTF. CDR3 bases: TGCGCCGGCAGCTTTTCAGCAGGCTCTGGGGCCAACGTCCTGACTTTC.

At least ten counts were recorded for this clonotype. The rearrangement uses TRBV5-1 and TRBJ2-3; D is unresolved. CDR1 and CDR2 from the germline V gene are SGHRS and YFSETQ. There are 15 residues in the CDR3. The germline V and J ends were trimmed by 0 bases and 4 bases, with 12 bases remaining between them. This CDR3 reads CASSLEGIPADTQYF. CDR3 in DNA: TGCGCCAGCAGCTTGGAAGGCATTCCGGCAGATACGCAGTATTTT.

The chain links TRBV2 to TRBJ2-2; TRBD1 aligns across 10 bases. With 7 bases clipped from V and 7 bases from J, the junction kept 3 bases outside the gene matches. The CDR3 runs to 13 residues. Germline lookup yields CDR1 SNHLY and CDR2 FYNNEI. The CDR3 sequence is CASKWDRGGELFF. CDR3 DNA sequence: TGTGCCAGCAAATGGGACAGGGGCGGGGAGCTGTTTTTT. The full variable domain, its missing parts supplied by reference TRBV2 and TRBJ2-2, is EPEVTQTPSHQVTQMGQEVILRCVPISNHLYFYWYRQILGQKVEFLVSFYNNEISEKSEIFDDQFSVERPDGSNFTLKIRSTKLEDSAMYFCASKWDRGGELFFGEGSRLTVL.

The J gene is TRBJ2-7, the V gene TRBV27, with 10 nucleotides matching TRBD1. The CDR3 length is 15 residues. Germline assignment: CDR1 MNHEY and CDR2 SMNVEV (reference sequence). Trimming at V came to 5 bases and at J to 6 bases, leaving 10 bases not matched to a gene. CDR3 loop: CASSDSGTGVTEQYF. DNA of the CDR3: TGTGCCAGCAGTGACTCCGGGACAGGGGTTACCGAGCAGTACTTC.

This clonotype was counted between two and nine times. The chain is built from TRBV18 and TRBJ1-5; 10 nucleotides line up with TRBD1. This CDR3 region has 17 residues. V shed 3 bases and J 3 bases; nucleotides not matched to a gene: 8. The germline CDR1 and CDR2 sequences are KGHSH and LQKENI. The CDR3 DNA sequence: TGTGCCAGCTCACCGGGGACAGGGGACGGCACCAATCAGCCCCAGCATTTT. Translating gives CASSPGTGDGTNQPQHF.

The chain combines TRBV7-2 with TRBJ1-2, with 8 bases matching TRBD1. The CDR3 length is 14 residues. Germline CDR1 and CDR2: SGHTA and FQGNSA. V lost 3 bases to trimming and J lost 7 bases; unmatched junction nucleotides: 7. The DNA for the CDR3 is TGTGCCAGCAGCTTGTCAGGGGGCCTTATTGGCTACACCTTC. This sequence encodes CASSLSGGLIGYTF. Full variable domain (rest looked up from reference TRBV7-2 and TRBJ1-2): GAGVSQSPSNKVTEKGKDVELRCDPISGHTALYWYRQSLGQGLEFLIYFQGNSAPDKSGLPSDRFSAERTGGSVSTLTIQRTQQEDSAVYLCASSLSGGLIGYTFGSGTRLTVV.

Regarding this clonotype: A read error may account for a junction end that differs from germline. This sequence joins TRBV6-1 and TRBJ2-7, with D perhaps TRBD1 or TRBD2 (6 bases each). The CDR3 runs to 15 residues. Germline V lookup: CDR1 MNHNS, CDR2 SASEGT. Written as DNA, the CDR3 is TGTACCAGCAGTGAAGCCGGAGGGGGGCCCAACGAGCAGTACTTC. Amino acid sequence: CTSSEAGGGPNEQYF.

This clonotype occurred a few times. The CDR3 nucleotides read TGTGCCACCGGGACAGGCCAAGGGGAGACCCAGTACTTC. Translating it yields CATGTGQGETQYF. The chain recombines TRBV24-1 with TRBJ2-5; 8 bases are a match to TRBD1. The germline V gene has CDR1 KGHDR and CDR2 SFDVKD. Germline trimming cut 9 bases from V and 5 bases from J; bases unmatched to any gene: 7. This CDR3 is 13 amino acids long.